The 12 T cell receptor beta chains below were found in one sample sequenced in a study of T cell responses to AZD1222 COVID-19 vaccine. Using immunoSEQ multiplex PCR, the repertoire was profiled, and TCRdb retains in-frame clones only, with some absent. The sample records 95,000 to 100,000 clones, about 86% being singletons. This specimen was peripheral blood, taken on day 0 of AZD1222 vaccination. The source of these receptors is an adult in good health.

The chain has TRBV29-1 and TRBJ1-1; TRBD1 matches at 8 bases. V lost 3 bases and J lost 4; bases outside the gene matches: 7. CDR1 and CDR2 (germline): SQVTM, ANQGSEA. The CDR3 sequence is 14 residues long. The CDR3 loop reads CSVDQGAGFTEAFF. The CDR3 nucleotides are TGCAGCGTTGATCAGGGGGCTGGGTTCACTGAAGCTTTCTTT. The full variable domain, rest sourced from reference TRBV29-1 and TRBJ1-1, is SAVISQKPSRDICQRGTSLTIQCQVDSQVTMMFWYRQQPGQSLTLIATANQGSEATYESGFVIDKFPISRPNLTFSTLTVSNMSPEDSSIYLCSVDQGAGFTEAFFGQGTRLTVV.

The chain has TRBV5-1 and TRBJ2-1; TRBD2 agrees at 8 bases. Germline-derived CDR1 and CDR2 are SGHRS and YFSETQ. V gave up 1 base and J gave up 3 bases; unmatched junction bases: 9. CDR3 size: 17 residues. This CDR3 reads CASSLHLSGGDYNEQFF. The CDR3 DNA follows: TGCGCCAGCAGCTTGCATTTGAGCGGGGGAGACTACAATGAGCAGTTCTTC.

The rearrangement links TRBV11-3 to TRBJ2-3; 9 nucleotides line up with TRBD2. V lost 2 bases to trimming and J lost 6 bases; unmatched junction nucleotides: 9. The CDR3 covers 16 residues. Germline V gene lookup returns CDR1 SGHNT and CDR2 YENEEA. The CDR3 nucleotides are TGTGCCAGCAGCTTACGTAGCGGGAGCGAGGGGGATACGCAGTATTTT. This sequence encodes CASSLRSGSEGDTQYF.

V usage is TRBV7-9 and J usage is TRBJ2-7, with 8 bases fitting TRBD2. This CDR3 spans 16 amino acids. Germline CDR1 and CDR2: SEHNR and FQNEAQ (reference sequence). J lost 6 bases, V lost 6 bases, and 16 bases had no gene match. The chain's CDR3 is CASRGQRAGVIGEQYF. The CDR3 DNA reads TGTGCCAGCAGAGGCCAACGAGCGGGAGTGATCGGCGAGCAGTACTTC.

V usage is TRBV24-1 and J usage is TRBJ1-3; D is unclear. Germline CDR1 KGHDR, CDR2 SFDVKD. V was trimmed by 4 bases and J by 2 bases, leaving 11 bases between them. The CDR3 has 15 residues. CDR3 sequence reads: CATSEAPGTGNTIYF. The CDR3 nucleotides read TGTGCCACCAGTGAAGCCCCAGGTACTGGAAACACCATATATTTT.

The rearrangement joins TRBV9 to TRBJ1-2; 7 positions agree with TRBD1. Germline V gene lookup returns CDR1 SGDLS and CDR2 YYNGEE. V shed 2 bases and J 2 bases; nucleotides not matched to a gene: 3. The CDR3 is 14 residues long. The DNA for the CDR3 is TGTGCCAGCAGCGTTGGGACAGAAAACTATGGCTACACCTTC. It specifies CASSVGTENYGYTF.

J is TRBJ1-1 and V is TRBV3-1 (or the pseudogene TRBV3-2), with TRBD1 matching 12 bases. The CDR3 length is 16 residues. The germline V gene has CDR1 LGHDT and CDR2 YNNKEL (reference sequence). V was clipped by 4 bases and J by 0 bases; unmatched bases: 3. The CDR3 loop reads CASSPGTGGMNTEAFF. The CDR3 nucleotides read TGTGCCAGCAGCCCCGGGACAGGGGGCATGAACACTGAAGCTTTCTTT.

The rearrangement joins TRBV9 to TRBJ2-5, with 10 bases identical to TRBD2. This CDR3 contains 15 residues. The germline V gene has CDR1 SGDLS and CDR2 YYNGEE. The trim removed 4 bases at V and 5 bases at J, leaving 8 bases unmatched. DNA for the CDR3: TGTGCCAGCAGCCTTACTAGCGGGATAAGGGAGACCCAGTACTTC. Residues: CASSLTSGIRETQYF.

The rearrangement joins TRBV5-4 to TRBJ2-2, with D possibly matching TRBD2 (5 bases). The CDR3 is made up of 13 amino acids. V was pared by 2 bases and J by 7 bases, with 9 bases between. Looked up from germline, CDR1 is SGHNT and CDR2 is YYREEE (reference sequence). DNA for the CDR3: TGTGCCAGCAGCTTAGACGGGGACGGGGAGCTGTTTTTT. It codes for CASSLDGDGELFF.

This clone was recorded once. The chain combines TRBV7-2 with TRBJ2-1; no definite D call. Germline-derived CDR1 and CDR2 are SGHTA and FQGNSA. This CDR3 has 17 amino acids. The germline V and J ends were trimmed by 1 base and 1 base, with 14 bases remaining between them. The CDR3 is CASSLGGGLGSYNEQFF. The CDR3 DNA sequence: TGTGCCAGCAGCTTAGGAGGCGGCCTGGGATCCTACAATGAGCAGTTCTTC.

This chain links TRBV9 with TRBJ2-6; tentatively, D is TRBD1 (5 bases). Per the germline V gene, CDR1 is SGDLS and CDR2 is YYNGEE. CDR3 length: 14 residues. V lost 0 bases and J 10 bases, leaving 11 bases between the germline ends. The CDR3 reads CASSVVRGANVLTF. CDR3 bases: TGTGCCAGCAGCGTAGTAAGGGGCGCGAACGTCCTGACTTTC.

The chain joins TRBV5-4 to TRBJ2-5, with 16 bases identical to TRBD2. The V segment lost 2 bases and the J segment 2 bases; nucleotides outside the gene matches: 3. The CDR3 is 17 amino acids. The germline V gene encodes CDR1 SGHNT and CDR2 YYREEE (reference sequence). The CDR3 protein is CASSFPGLAGGQETQYF. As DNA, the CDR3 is TGTGCCAGCAGCTTTCCGGGACTAGCGGGAGGGCAAGAGACCCAGTACTTC.